This T cell receptor beta chain comes out of a study of shared clonotypes between healthy human individuals. CD45RO negativity and positive selection for CCR7 defined naive CD8 cells, a population that excluded terminally differentiated effector memory CD45RA+ cells. With 5 bases clipped from V and 6 bases from J, the junction kept 8 bases outside the gene matches. Germline CDR1 is SNHLY and CDR2 is FYNNEI. The CDR3 is made up of 14 amino acids. Profiling relied on immunoSEQ multiplex PCR, and the TCRdb table lists in-frame clones only, not all of them. The sample contains about 2 million clones, about 95% of which appear only once.

The receptor comes from a man younger than 35 in good health. Input material: naive CD8+ T cells sorted from blood. The gene calls are TRBV2 and TRBJ2-3; TRBD1 matches at 7 bases. For the CDR3, the DNA is TGTGCCAGCAGTTTCGCCTCGGACAGGGATACGCAGTATTTT. Translating it yields CASSFASDRDTQYF.